This entry lists 15 T cell receptor beta chains sequenced from one sample in a study of T cell responses to AZD1222 COVID-19 vaccine. Produced via immunoSEQ multiplex PCR; TCRdb's table is partial and in-frame only. This table holds 170,000 or so clones, approximately 92% found once. The source was peripheral blood, collected 28 days after the second dose of the MenACWY control vaccine. These receptor sequences come from an adult who received the MenACWY meningococcal vaccine as a control.

The chain carries TRBV7-8 and TRBJ2-7; the match to TRBD2 covers 16 bases. The CDR3 has 15 residues. Per germline, CDR1 SGHVS and CDR2 FQNEAQ. J gave up 7 bases and V 5 bases, and 5 bases lay outside the gene matches. The CDR3 reads CASSPPGLAGGEQYF. The CDR3 DNA is TGTGCCAGCAGCCCTCCGGGACTAGCGGGGGGGGAGCAGTACTTC. Full variable domain (outside the CDR3, taken from reference TRBV7-8 and TRBJ2-7): GAGVSQSPRYKVAKRGQDVALRCDPISGHVSLFWYQQALGQGPEFLTYFQNEAQLDKSGLPSDRFFAERPEGSVSTLKIQRTQQEDSAVYLCASSPPGLAGGEQYFGPGTRLTVT.

This clone has just one count. The V call is TRBV3-1 (or the pseudogene TRBV3-2), the J call TRBJ2-2, with TRBD2 identical over 9 bases. The CDR3 contains 19 residues. In germline, CDR1 is LGHDT, CDR2 YNNKEL (reference sequence). Trimming removed 4 bases from V and 6 bases from J; junction bases left unmatched: 18. This CDR3 is CASSPTGRGGAGGPGELFF. The CDR3 DNA reads as TGTGCCAGCAGCCCCACGGGTCGCGGGGGGGCCGGGGGCCCCGGGGAGCTGTTTTTT.

This chain joins TRBV19 and TRBJ2-1, with D unclear. The V gene lost 5 bases and the J gene lost 0 bases, with 11 bases spanning the gap. The CDR3 is made up of 15 amino acids. Looked up from germline, CDR1 is LNHDA and CDR2 is SQIVND (reference sequence). The CDR3 DNA is TGTGCCAGTAGTGGGCCCCAAAGCTCCTACAATGAGCAGTTCTTC. Amino acids: CASSGPQSSYNEQFF.

As concerns this clone: The sample has other DNA sequences that encode this CDR3 too. This rearrangement joins TRBV18 to TRBJ2-5; 7 bases line up with TRBD1. This CDR3 is built from 13 residues. The J segment lost 3 bases and the V segment lost 6 bases, leaving 4 bases of the junction unmatched. Germline V gene sequence: CDR1 KGHSH, CDR2 LQKENI. CDR3 sequence: CASSPGQEETQYF. The CDR3 bases are TGTGCCAGCTCCCCTGGACAGGAAGAGACCCAGTACTTC.

The V and J genes are TRBV5-8 and TRBJ2-7; D not resolved. CDR1 and CDR2 (germline): SGHTS, YDEGEE. The CDR3 length is 11 residues. Trimming removed 0 bases from V and 4 bases from J, with 2 bases in between. Written as DNA, the CDR3 is TGTGCCAGCAGCTTGGAATACGAGCAGTACTTC. This encodes CASSLEYEQYF.

The chain joins TRBV6-5 to TRBJ1-5; D remains unclear. The V end was cut by 8 bases, the J end by 4 bases, with 12 bases between. CDR3 length equals 13 residues. CDR1 MNHEY and CDR2 SVGAGI come from the germline V gene. DNA for the CDR3: TGTGCCAGCCAATTAGGGAGGAATCAGCCCCAGCATTTT. Residues: CASQLGRNQPQHF.

This chain links TRBV5-6 with TRBJ1-3, with TRBD1 as a possible D gene (5 bases). The germline gives CDR1 SGHDT, CDR2 YYEEEE. V was pared by 0 bases and J by 6 bases, with 13 bases between. This CDR3 spans 15 amino acids. The CDR3 nucleotides read TGTGCCAGCAGCTTGGGCACAGGTCCCGTAAACACCATATATTTT. Translated: CASSLGTGPVNTIYF. Combining the CDR3 with reference TRBV5-6 and TRBJ1-3 gives the whole variable domain DAGVTQSPTHLIKTRGQQVTLRCSPKSGHDTVSWYQQALGQGPQFIFQYYEEEERQRGNFPDRFSGHQFPNYSSELNVNALLLGDSALYLCASSLGTGPVNTIYFGEGSWLTVV.

V and J are TRBV29-1 and TRBJ1-1; D is possibly TRBD1 (5 bases). The V gene's germline CDR1 is SQVTM and CDR2 ANQGSEA. Trimming took 4 bases from V and 1 from J, leaving 7 bases between them. The CDR3 consists of 12 residues. The CDR3 here is CSVGRGNTEAFF. CDR3 in DNA: TGCAGCGTTGGAAGGGGGAACACTGAAGCTTTCTTT.

This rearrangement joins TRBV30 to TRBJ1-6; no clear D gene. In germline, CDR1 is GTSNPN, CDR2 SVGIG (reference sequence). V shed 5 bases and J shed 5 bases, with 7 bases lying between them. The CDR3 spans 12 residues. CDR3 nucleotide sequence: TGTGCCTGGGGACGGAATAATTCACCCCTCCACTTT. It yields the protein CAWGRNNSPLHF.

V usage is TRBV28 and J usage is TRBJ1-2; 8 bases match TRBD1. This CDR3 region has 13 residues. The germline V gene has CDR1 MDHEN and CDR2 SYDVKM. V shed 8 bases and J 8 bases; nucleotides not matched to a gene: 10. CDR3 coding DNA: TGTGCCAGCGGATGGGCAGGGGGCAAGGGCTACACCTTC. Residues: CASGWAGGKGYTF.

The chain recombines TRBV5-1 with TRBJ2-7; D is undetermined. CDR1 is SGHRS, CDR2 YFSETQ, per germline. V lost 2 bases, J lost 1 base, and 7 bases lay in between. The CDR3 is 13 amino acids. In DNA, the CDR3 is TGCGCCAGCAGCTTTCAGAGTTCCTACGAGCAGTACTTC. Protein sequence: CASSFQSSYEQYF.

The chain uses TRBV10-3 and TRBJ2-7; D is tentatively TRBD1 or TRBD2 (5 bases each). This CDR3 contains 14 residues. The V end lost 6 bases, the J end lost 1 base, and 13 bases lay between the germline ends. Germline lookup yields CDR1 ENHRY and CDR2 SYGVKD. This CDR3 is CAIRSGTNSYEQYF. CDR3 DNA sequence: TGTGCCATCAGATCCGGGACCAATTCCTACGAGCAGTACTTC.

The V gene is TRBV6-6, the J gene TRBJ2-3; TRBD1 is a possible D gene (5 bases). Germline CDR1 reads MNHNY; CDR2 reads SVGAGI (reference sequence). The length of the CDR3 is 19 residues. V lost 5 bases and J lost 4, with 28 bases in between. Here the CDR3 DNA reads TGTGCCAGCAGTCCCCTCCTCGGGTTGCAGGGTCACACAGCAGATACGCAGTATTTT. Translated: CASSPLLGLQGHTADTQYF.

CDR3 coding DNA: TGTGCCAGCACCCGGGACACTGAAGCTTTCTTT. This gives the protein CASTRDTEAFF. This sequence joins TRBV6-5 and TRBJ1-1, with D hard to call. This CDR3 has 11 residues. Trimming removed 7 bases at V and 3 bases at J, with 6 bases between. Germline V gives CDR1 MNHEY, CDR2 SVGAGI.

The chain has TRBV5-4 and TRBJ1-2; D is uncertain. The germline CDR1 and CDR2 sequences are SGHNT and YYREEE (reference sequence). V was shortened by 3 bases and J by 5 bases, with 14 bases between the two germline ends. The CDR3 loop spans 14 amino acids. For the CDR3, the DNA is TGTGCCAGCAGCTCTATAACTCCCTCTTATGGCTACACCTTC. Its protein is CASSSITPSYGYTF.